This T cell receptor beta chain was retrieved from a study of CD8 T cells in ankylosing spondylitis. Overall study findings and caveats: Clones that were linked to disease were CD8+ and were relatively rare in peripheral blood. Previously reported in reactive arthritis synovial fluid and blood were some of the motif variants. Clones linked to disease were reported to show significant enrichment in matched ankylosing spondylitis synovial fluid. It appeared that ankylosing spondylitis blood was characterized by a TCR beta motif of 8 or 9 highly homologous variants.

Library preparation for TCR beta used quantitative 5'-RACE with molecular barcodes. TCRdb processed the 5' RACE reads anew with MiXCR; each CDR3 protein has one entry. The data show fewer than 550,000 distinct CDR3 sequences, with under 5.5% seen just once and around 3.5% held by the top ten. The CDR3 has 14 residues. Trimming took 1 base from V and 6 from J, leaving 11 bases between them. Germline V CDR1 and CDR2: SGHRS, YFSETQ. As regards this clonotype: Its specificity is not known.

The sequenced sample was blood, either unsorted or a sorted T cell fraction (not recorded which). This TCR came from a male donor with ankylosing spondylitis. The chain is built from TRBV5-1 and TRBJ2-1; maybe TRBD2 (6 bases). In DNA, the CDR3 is TGCGCCAGCAGCTTGATCAAAGCGGGCAATGAGCAGTTCTTC. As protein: CASSLIKAGNEQFF.